The 10 T cell receptor beta chains presented below share a single source sample, sequenced in a study of blood T cell repertoires in COVID-19. The assay was immunoSEQ multiplex PCR, and TCRdb's table has in-frame clones only and misses some. The sample holds about 170,000 clones, almost 85% seen once. The sequenced sample consisted of peripheral blood. Every receptor here comes from a woman of 80 years or more with acute or convalescent COVID-19.

V gene TRBV2 combines with J gene TRBJ2-5; TRBD1 agrees at 10 bases. Germline CDR1 is SNHLY and CDR2 is FYNNEI. This CDR3 has 13 residues. V gave up 7 bases and J gave up 4 bases; unmatched junction bases: 3. The CDR3 protein is CASNRDRGETQYF. In DNA form, the CDR3 reads TGTGCCAGCAACCGGGACAGGGGAGAGACCCAGTACTTC.

This rearrangement joins TRBV30 to TRBJ2-7; perhaps TRBD2 as D (6 bases). Germline CDR1 reads GTSNPN; CDR2 reads SVGIG (reference sequence). Trimming cost V 6 bases and J 2 bases, with 14 bases left between them. This CDR3 comprises 13 residues. CDR3: CACAGSKAYEQYF. The CDR3 DNA reads TGTGCCTGTGCGGGATCTAAGGCCTACGAGCAGTACTTC.

The chain combines TRBV5-1 with TRBJ2-3; D unclear. V shed 4 bases and J shed 2 bases, with 17 bases lying between them. Looked up from germline, CDR1 is SGHRS and CDR2 is YFSETQ. CDR3 length: 16 residues. CDR3 protein: CASSLLGRVHTDTQYF. The CDR3, as DNA: TGCGCCAGCAGCCTCCTGGGCCGAGTACACACAGATACGCAGTATTTT.

CDR3 nucleotide sequence: TGCAGCGTTGATGGACAGAGTAAAGAGACCCAGTACTTC. This sequence encodes CSVDGQSKETQYF. This chain joins TRBV29-1 and TRBJ2-5; perhaps TRBD1 as D (6 bases). V was trimmed by 3 bases and J by 3 bases, leaving 11 bases between them. This CDR3 comprises 13 residues. Germline assignment: CDR1 SQVTM and CDR2 ANQGSEA.

V and J are TRBV10-3 and TRBJ2-2, with D perhaps TRBD1 (5 bases). The CDR3 sequence is 14 residues long. V shed 7 bases and J shed 1 base, with 10 bases lying between them. Per the germline V gene, CDR1 is ENHRY and CDR2 is SYGVKD. The CDR3 DNA is TGTGCCATCAAGGCAGGGAAGAACACCGGGGAGCTGTTTTTT. This sequence encodes CAIKAGKNTGELFF.

This clone was detected only once. This chain joins TRBV7-9 and TRBJ2-7; 8 nucleotides agree with TRBD2. This CDR3 region has 15 residues. Germline V gene sequence: CDR1 SEHNR, CDR2 FQNEAQ (reference sequence). V was clipped by 5 bases and J by 1 base; unmatched bases: 7. CDR3 sequence reads: CASSPLTSESYEQYF. CDR3 coding DNA: TGTGCCAGCAGCCCCCTGACTAGCGAATCCTACGAGCAGTACTTC.

This chain joins TRBV6-5 and TRBJ2-7, with 8 bases aligning to TRBD2. Germline CDR1 reads MNHEY; CDR2 reads SVGAGI. This CDR3 comprises 15 residues. V trimming: 2 bases; J trimming: 0 bases; junction bases outside the gene matches: 3. CDR3 coding DNA: TGTGCCAGCAGTTACGACGGGACTAGCTCCTACGAGCAGTACTTC. Translation gives CASSYDGTSSYEQYF.

The chain joins TRBV7-9 to TRBJ2-5, with 7 nucleotides matching TRBD2. After removal of 5 bases from V and 4 bases from J, the junction contained 13 bases not matched to a gene. The V gene's germline CDR1 is SEHNR and CDR2 FQNEAQ (reference sequence). This CDR3 is built from 16 residues. The CDR3 nucleotides read TGTGCCAGCAGCCCGATCCTCGCGGGAGTAAGAGAGACCCAGTACTTC. It translates to CASSPILAGVRETQYF. Full variable domain (remainder filled in from reference TRBV7-9 and TRBJ2-5): DTGVSQNPRHKITKRGQNVTFRCDPISEHNRLYWYRQTLGQGPEFLTYFQNEAQLEKSRLLSDRFSAERPKGSFSTLEIQRTEQGDSAMYLCASSPILAGVRETQYFGPGTRLLVL.

The chain links TRBV15 to TRBJ2-7; possible D gene TRBD2, 5 bases. The CDR3 runs 16 residues. CDR1 LNHNV and CDR2 YYDKDF come from the germline V gene (reference sequence). The ends were cut back, 7 bases at V and 1 base at J, with 20 bases in the middle. This chain's CDR3 is CATTSRRLASSYEQYF. CDR3 sequence (DNA): TGTGCCACCACCTCACGGCGGCTAGCTTCTTCCTACGAGCAGTACTTC.

This clone came up a few times. This chain uses TRBV6-2 or TRBV6-3 with TRBJ2-1; tentatively, D is TRBD2 (5 bases). V was shortened by 0 bases and J by 2 bases, with 11 bases between the two germline ends. The CDR3 runs 16 residues. Germline assignment: CDR1 MNHEY and CDR2 SVGEGT. The CDR3 DNA follows: TGTGCCAGCAGTTACTCCTCAACTAGACCCTACAATGAGCAGTTCTTC. Translated, it gives CASSYSSTRPYNEQFF.